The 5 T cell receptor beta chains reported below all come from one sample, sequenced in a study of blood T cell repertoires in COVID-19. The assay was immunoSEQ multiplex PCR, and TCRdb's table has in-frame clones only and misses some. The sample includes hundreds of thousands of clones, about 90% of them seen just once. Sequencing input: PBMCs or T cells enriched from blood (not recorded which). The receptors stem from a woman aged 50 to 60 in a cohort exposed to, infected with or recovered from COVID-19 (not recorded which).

The CDR3, as DNA: TGCGCCAGCAGCTTGGGGGAGGTTAATGAAAAACTGTTTTTT. Translation gives CASSLGEVNEKLFF. V is TRBV5-1 and J is TRBJ1-4; D is undetermined. Germline loops: CDR1 SGHRS, CDR2 YFSETQ. The CDR3 is 14 residues long. The V gene lost 0 bases and the J gene lost 4 bases, with 7 bases spanning the gap.

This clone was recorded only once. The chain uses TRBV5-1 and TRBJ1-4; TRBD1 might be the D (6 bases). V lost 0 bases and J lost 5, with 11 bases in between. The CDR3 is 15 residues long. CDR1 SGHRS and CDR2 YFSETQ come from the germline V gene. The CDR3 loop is CASSLGGGRNEKLFF. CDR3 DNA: TGCGCCAGCAGCTTGGGCGGGGGGCGAAATGAAAAACTGTTTTTT.

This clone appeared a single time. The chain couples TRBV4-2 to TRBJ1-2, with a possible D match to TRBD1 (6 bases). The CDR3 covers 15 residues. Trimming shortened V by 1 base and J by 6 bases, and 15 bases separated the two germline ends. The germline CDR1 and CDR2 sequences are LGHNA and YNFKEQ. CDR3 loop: CASSQGAGAGDGYTF. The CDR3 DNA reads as TGTGCCAGCAGCCAAGGGGCAGGGGCGGGAGATGGCTACACCTTC.

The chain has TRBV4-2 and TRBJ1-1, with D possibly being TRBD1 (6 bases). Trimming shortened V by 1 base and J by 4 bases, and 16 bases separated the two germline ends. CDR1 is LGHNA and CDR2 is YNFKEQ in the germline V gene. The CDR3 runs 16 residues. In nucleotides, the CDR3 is TGTGCCAGCAGCCAAGGGCGGGCACAGGGCGGCACTGAAGCTTTCTTT. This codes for CASSQGRAQGGTEAFF.

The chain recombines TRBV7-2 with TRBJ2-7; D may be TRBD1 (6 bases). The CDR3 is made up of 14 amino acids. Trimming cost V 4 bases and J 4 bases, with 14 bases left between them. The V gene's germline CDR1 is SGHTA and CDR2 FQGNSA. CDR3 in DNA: TGTGCCAGCAGCTCGACAGGAGGCCCTTACGAGCAGTACTTC. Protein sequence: CASSSTGGPYEQYF.